The entry that follows covers one T cell receptor beta chain sequence. CDR1 is SGHVS, CDR2 FNYEAQ, per germline. CDR3 length equals 15 residues. Deletions cut 1 base from V and 3 bases from J, with 13 bases between. The data are from a study of cytomegalovirus exposure and HLA in healthy donors. PCR employed 60 Vbeta and 13 Jbeta primers. Measured with immunoSEQ multiplex PCR; TCRdb has only the in-frame clones, and not every one. The table has 110,000 to 150,000 clones, roughly 82% seen once. The TCR was taken from a male donor in good health and CMV-seronegative. V is TRBV7-6 and J is TRBJ2-7, with D perhaps TRBD1 (5 bases). Sample: PBMCs. The CDR3 coding sequence is TGTGCCAGCAGCTTAGATGGGGCCCCTAGCTACGAGCAGTACTTC. Its protein product is CASSLDGAPSYEQYF.